These 9 T cell receptor beta chains were sequenced from one sample in a study of T-cell reconstitution after alpha-beta-depleted transplantation in children. As it was prepared, the TCRbeta library received unique molecular identifiers. TCRdb analysed the PCR reads with MiXCR anew, one entry per CDR3 protein. The sample carries about 91,000 distinct CDR3 sequences, more than 7% recorded once. Sequencing used PBMCs from the stem cell graft donor, obtained from the stem cell graft. Every receptor here comes from a human donor who donated a stem cell graft to a child with congenital amegakaryocytic thrombocytopenia.

The sample holds many counts of this clonotype. The V call is TRBV5-6, the J call TRBJ1-1; D is uncertain. V lost 2 bases, J lost 2 bases, and 10 bases lay in between. CDR1 and CDR2 from the germline V gene are SGHDT and YYEEEE. The CDR3 spans 14 residues. The CDR3 sequence is CASSLDLGNTEAFF. DNA for the CDR3: TGTGCCAGCAGCTTAGACCTGGGAAACACTGAAGCTTTCTTT.

This chain links TRBV30 with TRBJ2-7; a possible D gene is TRBD1 (6 bases). With 0 bases removed from V and 6 bases from J, the gap between germline ends came to 12 bases. This CDR3 is 13 amino acids long. Germline CDR1 reads GTSNPN; CDR2 reads SVGIG (reference sequence). CDR3 nucleotides: TGTGCCTGGAGTGTTACAGGGTATGGCGAGCAGTACTTC. Translation gives CAWSVTGYGEQYF.

The CDR3, as DNA: TGTGCCAGCAGCTCGGGATCCGGGGAGCTGTTTTTT. Protein sequence: CASSSGSGELFF. The chain employs TRBV11-2 and TRBJ2-2, with D maybe TRBD2 (5 bases). V gave up 4 bases and J gave up 6 bases, with 6 bases separating them. The CDR3 loop spans 12 amino acids. Per the germline V gene, CDR1 is SGHAT and CDR2 is FQNNGV.

This clonotype has at least ten counts. The J gene is TRBJ2-3, the V gene TRBV20-1; D may be TRBD2 (5 bases). Trimming stripped 0 bases from V and 2 bases from J, with 6 bases between. The CDR3 is 13 residues long. CDR1 and CDR2 from the germline V gene are DFQATT and SNEGSKA (reference sequence). The CDR3 region is CSARETNTDTQYF. The CDR3, as DNA: TGCAGTGCTAGAGAGACTAACACAGATACGCAGTATTTT.

This clonotype was found many times. The chain carries TRBV7-2 and TRBJ1-3; D not resolved. Germline CDR1 is SGHTA and CDR2 is FQGNSA. Trimming removed 2 bases from V and 9 bases from J, with 11 bases in between. The CDR3 runs 13 residues. CDR3 DNA: TGTGCCAGCAGCTTATTCGAGCTGGGCACCATATATTTT. Residues: CASSLFELGTIYF. The full variable domain, rest sourced from reference TRBV7-2 and TRBJ1-3, is GAGVSQSPSNKVTEKGKDVELRCDPISGHTALYWYRQSLGQGLEFLIYFQGNSAPDKSGLPSDRFSAERTGGSVSTLTIQRTQQEDSAVYLCASSLFELGTIYFGEGSWLTVV.

The chain combines TRBV18 with TRBJ1-2; D might be TRBD1 (6 bases). There are 15 residues in the CDR3. Germline values: CDR1 KGHSH, CDR2 LQKENI. Trimming cost V 6 bases and J 4 bases, with 18 bases left between them. CDR3 coding DNA: TGTGCCAGCTCCCCGGGGGGGGACACCTCCTATGGCTACACCTTC. Translating gives CASSPGGDTSYGYTF.

This clonotype was recorded at least ten times. V gene TRBV20-1 combines with J gene TRBJ2-1; 11 bases agree with TRBD2. Germline values: CDR1 DFQATT, CDR2 SNEGSKA (reference sequence). CDR3 length: 15 residues. J gave up 8 bases and V 4 bases, and 10 bases lay outside the gene matches. The CDR3 loop is CSAKKTSGVKDEQFF. CDR3 bases: TGCAGTGCTAAAAAGACTAGCGGGGTGAAGGATGAGCAGTTCTTC.

The V call is TRBV28, the J call TRBJ1-2; a weak D match, TRBD1 (5 bases). The CDR3 loop spans 17 amino acids. The ends were cut back, 6 bases at V and 8 bases at J, with 28 bases in the middle. Germline-derived CDR1 and CDR2 are MDHEN and SYDVKM. CDR3 sequence reads: CASRGLGGKSLLEGYTF. In DNA, the CDR3 is TGTGCCAGCAGAGGTCTGGGGGGAAAGTCCCTTCTGGAGGGCTACACCTTC.

The sample holds many counts of this clonotype. The rearrangement links TRBV12-3 or TRBV12-4 to TRBJ2-7; 8 positions agree with TRBD1. Trimming took 5 bases from V and 6 from J; bases not matched to a gene: 12. The CDR3 runs 15 residues. CDR3 amino acids: CASSHRDRIRGEQYF. DNA of the CDR3: TGTGCCAGCAGTCACCGGGACAGGATCCGTGGCGAGCAGTACTTC.